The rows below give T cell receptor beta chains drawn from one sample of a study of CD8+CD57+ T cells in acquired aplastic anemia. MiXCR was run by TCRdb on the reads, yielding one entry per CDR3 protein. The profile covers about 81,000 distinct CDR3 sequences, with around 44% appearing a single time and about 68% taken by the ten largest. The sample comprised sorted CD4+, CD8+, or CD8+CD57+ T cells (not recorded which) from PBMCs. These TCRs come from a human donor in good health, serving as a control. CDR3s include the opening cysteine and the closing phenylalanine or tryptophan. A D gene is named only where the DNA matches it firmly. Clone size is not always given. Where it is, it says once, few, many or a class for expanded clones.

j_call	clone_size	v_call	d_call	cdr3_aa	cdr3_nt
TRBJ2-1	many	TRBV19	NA	CASSIGEASYNEQFF	TGTGCCAGTAGTATTGGGGAAGCCTCCTACAATGAGCAGTTCTTC
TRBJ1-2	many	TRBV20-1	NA	CSARHGQFVGVGGYTF	TGCAGTGCTAGACACGGCCAGTTTGTGGGGGTGGGTGGCTACACCTTC
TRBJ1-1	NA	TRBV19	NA	CASSIQLSMNTEAFF	TGTGCCAGTAGTATACAGCTATCTATGAACACTGAAGCTTTCTTC
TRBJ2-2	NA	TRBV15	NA	CATSRGPVDGVRTGELFF	TGTGCCACCAGCAGAGGGCCTGTGGACGGCGTTAGGACCGGGGAGCTGTTTTTT
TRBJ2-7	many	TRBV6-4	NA	CASRPGRTVYEQYF	TGTGCCAGCAGACCAGGCAGGACAGTCTACGAGCAGTACTTC
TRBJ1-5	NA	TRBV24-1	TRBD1	CATSDTGGTHQPQHF	TGTGCCACCAGTGATACAGGGGGAACTCATCAGCCCCAGCATTTT
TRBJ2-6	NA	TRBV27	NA	CASTPGASGANVLTF	TGTGCCAGCACCCCAGGGGCCTCTGGGGCCAACGTCCTGACTTTC
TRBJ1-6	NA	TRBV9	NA	CASSASGTLHF	TGTGCCAGCAGCGCGTCCGGGACCCTCCACTTT
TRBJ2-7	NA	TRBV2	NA	CASESRGAYEQYF	TGTGCCAGCGAGAGCAGGGGGGCCTACGAGCAGTACTTC
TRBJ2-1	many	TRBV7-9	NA	CASSLPADNEQFF	TGTGCCAGCAGCTTACCAGCCGACAATGAGCAGTTCTTC
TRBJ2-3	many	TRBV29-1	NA	CSVVGEPATDTQYF	TGCAGCGTTGTAGGGGAGCCTGCGACAGATACGCAGTATTTT
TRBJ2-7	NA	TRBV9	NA	CASSVAGGESSYEQYF	TGTGCCAGCAGCGTAGCCGGGGGCGAGAGCTCCTACGAGCAGTACTTC
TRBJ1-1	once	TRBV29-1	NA	CSVALTANTEAFF	TGCAGCGTTGCCCTGACAGCGAACACTGAAGCTTTCTTT
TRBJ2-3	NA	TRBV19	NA	CASSVSRTDTQYF	TGTGCCAGTAGTGTCAGCCGCACAGATACGCAGTATTTT
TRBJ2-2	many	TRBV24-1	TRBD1	CATSDLQGDRGPGELFF	TGTGCCACCAGTGATTTGCAGGGGGACAGGGGGCCCGGGGAGCTGTTTTTT
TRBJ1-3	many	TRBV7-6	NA	CASSETPVNTSGNTIYF	TGTGCCAGCAGCGAGACGCCTGTCAATACCTCTGGAAACACCATATATTTT
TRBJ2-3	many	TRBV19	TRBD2	CASSIASGSFADTQYF	TGTGCCAGTAGTATAGCTAGCGGGAGTTTTGCAGATACGCAGTATTTT
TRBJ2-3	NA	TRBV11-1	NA	CASRQVAPAADTQYF	TGTGCCAGCAGGCAAGTAGCCCCCGCCGCAGATACGCAGTATTTT
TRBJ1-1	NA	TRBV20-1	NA	CSASTLGTEAFF	TGCAGTGCTAGTACCTTAGGAACTGAAGCTTTCTTT